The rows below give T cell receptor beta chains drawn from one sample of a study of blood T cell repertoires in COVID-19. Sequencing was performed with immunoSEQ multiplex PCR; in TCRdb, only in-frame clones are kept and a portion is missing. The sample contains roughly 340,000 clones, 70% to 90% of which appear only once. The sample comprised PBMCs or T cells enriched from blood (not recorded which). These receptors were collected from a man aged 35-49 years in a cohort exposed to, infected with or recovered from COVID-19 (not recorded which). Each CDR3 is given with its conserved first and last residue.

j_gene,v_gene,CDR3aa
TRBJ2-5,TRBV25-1,CASRTGVGETQYF
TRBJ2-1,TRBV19,CASSMGLAGLGSYNEQFF
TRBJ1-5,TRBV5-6,CASSLGQISNQPQHF
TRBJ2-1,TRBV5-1,CASSLTSLADNEQFF
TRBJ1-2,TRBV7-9,CASSSILTGAGYGYTF
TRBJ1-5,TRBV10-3,CATLADFNQPQHF
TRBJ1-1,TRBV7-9,CASSLAWQVGEAFF
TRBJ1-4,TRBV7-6,CASSLAPADEKLFF
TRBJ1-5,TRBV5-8,CASSFTGAHQPQHF
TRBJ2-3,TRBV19,CASSRVMGAGTDTQYF
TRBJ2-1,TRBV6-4,CASSDGTSGNEQFF
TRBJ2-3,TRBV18,CASSEATSSTDTQYF
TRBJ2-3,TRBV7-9,CASSFLAGETDTQYF
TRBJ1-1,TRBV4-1,CASSPSRGGAEAFF
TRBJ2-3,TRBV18,CASSLNRGATDTQYF
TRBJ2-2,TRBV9,CASSARTENTGELFF
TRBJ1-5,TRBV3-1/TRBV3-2,CASSRSGTGNAQPQHF
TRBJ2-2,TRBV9,CASSVVRGGAPGELFF
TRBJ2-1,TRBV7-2,CASSLVASGRARNEQFF
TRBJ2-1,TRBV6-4,CASSDLAGSYNEQFF
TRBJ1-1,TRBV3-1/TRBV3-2,CASSREGGANTEAFF
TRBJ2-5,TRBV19,CASTAQGSTQETQYF
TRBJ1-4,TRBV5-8,CASSLGTQGAGEKLFF
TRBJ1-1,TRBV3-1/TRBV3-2,CASSQTGREEAFF
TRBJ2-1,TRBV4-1,CASSQEPIAGAYNEQFF
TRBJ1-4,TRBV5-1,CAKTATNEKLFF
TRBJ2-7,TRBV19,CASGQREYEQYF
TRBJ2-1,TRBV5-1,CASSLAGLPNEQFF
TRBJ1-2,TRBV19,CASSITVVWENYGYTF
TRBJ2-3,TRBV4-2,CASSQTVSLSADTQYF
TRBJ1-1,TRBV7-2,CASSPQGSLVTEAFF
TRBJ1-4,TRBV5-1,CASILPGTENEKLFF
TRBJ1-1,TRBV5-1,CASRGGSTEAFF
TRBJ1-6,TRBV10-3,CAIRGADNSPLHF
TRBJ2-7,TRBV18,CASSYTAGLAGGYEQYF
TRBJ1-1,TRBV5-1,CASSWGGDPWDTEAFF
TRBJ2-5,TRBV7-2,CASSLVMQETQYF
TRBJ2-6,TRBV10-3,CAISRTGGEGANVLTF
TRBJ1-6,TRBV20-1,CSASLLSSYNSPLHF
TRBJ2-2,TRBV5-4,CASSRTGEGTGELFF
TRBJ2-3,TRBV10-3,CAISQTNTQYF
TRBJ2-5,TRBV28,CASSPPGQPKETQYF
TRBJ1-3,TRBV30,CAWALGASSGNTIYF
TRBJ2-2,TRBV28,CASSLPSTGTGELFF
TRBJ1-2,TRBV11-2,CASSAQANYGYTF
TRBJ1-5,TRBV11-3,CASTYFQPQHF
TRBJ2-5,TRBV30,CAWKRNSGGQETQYF
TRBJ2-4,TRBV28,CASSSTRRVDIQYF
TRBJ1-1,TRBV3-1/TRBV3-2,CASSHWDRGRTEAFF
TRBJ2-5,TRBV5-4,CASSYGTGRIETQYF
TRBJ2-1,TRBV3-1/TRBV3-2,CASSPLDYRPPYNEQFF